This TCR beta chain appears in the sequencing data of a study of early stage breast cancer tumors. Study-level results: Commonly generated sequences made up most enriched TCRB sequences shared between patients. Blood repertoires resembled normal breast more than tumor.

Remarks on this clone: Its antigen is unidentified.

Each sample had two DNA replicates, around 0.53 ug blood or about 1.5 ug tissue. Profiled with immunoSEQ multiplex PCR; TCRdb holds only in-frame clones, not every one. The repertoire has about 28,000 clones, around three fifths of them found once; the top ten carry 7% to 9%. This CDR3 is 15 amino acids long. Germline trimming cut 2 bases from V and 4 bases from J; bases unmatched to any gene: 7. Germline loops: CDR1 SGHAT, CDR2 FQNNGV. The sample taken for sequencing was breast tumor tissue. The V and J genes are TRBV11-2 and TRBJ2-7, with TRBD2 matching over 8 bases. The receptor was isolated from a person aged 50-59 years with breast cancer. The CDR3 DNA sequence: TGTGCCAGCAGCTTACGGCCGGGAGGGCCGTACGAGCAGTACTTC. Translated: CASSLRPGGPYEQYF.